A single sample gave rise to the 13 T cell receptor beta chains below, sequenced in a study of blood T cells in healthy people across ages. Primers used in a second PCR of roughly 7 to 12 cycles were a sample-barcoded 5' primer and a J-beta primer mix. Each CDR3 protein is one row after TCRdb ran MiXCR on the 5' RACE reads. This sample has approximately 800,000 distinct CDR3 sequences, with approximately 60% found just once. The sequenced sample consisted of blood. The receptors shown here come from a man aged 35 to 55 in good health.

The chain is built from TRBV27 and TRBJ2-5; D is unclear. The J call could be wrong; TRBJ2-7 is a better fit for the DNA end. CDR3 length equals 11 residues. Germline assignment: CDR1 MNHEY and CDR2 SMNVEV (reference sequence). Here the CDR3 reads CASSFMDEQYF. CDR3 in DNA: TGTGCCAGCAGTTTTATGGACGAGCAGTACTTC.

The rearrangement links TRBV12-3 or TRBV12-4 to TRBJ1-4; D is unclear. V lost 5 bases and J 4 bases, leaving 11 bases between the germline ends. The length of the CDR3 is 14 residues. CDR3 residues: CASSPRGGNEKLFF. The DNA of the CDR3 is TGTGCCAGCAGTCCTCGGGGAGGTAATGAAAAACTGTTTTTT.

This clonotype was detected many times. The chain uses TRBV7-8 and TRBJ2-7; the D gene is possibly TRBD1 (6 bases). In germline, CDR1 is SGHVS, CDR2 FQNEAQ. V gave up 3 bases and J gave up 6 bases, with 21 bases separating them. The CDR3 length is 16 residues. This chain's CDR3 is CASSFGQPKAGSEQYF. The CDR3 DNA reads as TGTGCCAGCAGCTTCGGACAGCCCAAAGCTGGGAGCGAGCAGTACTTC.

V usage is TRBV6-2 or TRBV6-3 and J usage is TRBJ2-7; 9 bases are shared with TRBD1. In germline, CDR1 is MNHEY, CDR2 SVGEGT. Trimming removed 5 bases from V and 2 bases from J; junction bases left unmatched: 13. This CDR3 has 17 residues. The chain's CDR3 is CASSLLPGDRETYEQYF. CDR3 coding DNA: TGTGCCAGCAGTCTACTTCCAGGGGACAGGGAGACCTACGAGCAGTACTTC.

V is TRBV12-3 or TRBV12-4 and J is TRBJ2-3; D is ambiguous. The CDR3 spans 16 residues. Trimming took 6 bases from V and 4 from J, leaving 20 bases between them. The CDR3 bases are TGTGCCAGCAGCCTATCAATCCCCACGAGCCCAGATACGCAGTATTTT. It is translated as CASSLSIPTSPDTQYF.

The chain links TRBV5-1 to TRBJ2-3; 14 bases map to TRBD2. The ends lost 0 bases at V and 1 base at J; junction bases unmatched: 1. Germline V gene sequence: CDR1 SGHRS, CDR2 YFSETQ. The CDR3 sequence is 17 residues long. Written as DNA, the CDR3 is TGCGCCAGCAGCTTGGGGACTAGCGGGAGGCGCACAGATACGCAGTATTTT. As protein: CASSLGTSGRRTDTQYF.

The chain links TRBV20-1 to TRBJ2-3, with TRBD2 identical over 11 bases. The V segment lost 3 bases and the J segment 6 bases; nucleotides outside the gene matches: 8. The CDR3 covers 15 residues. The germline V gene has CDR1 DFQATT and CDR2 SNEGSKA (reference sequence). The CDR3 is CSASATSGSSDTQYF. CDR3 coding DNA: TGCAGTGCTAGTGCAACTAGCGGGAGTTCGGATACGCAGTATTTT.

This clonotype was seen just once. The chain is built from TRBV5-1 and TRBJ2-5, with a weak D call TRBD2 (5 bases). The ends were cut back, 2 bases at V and 3 bases at J, with 14 bases in the middle. The germline gives CDR1 SGHRS, CDR2 YFSETQ. This CDR3 contains 15 residues. The CDR3 loop reads CASSFNSGSKETQYF. CDR3 DNA sequence: TGCGCCAGCAGCTTTAACAGCGGCTCAAAAGAGACCCAGTACTTC.

The chain is built from TRBV24-1 and TRBJ2-4; perhaps TRBD2 as D (5 bases). V gave up 4 bases and J gave up 13 bases, with 13 bases separating them. From germline, CDR1 is KGHDR and CDR2 SFDVKD. The CDR3 spans 12 residues. CDR3 loop: CATSDPRWEQYF. The CDR3 DNA reads as TGTGCCACCAGTGACCCCCGATGGGAGCAGTACTTC.

V gene TRBV12-3 or TRBV12-4 combines with J gene TRBJ1-2; tentatively, D is TRBD1 (6 bases). V was clipped by 7 bases and J by 4 bases, with 13 bases between them. This CDR3 spans 13 amino acids. The CDR3 sequence: CASTSTGTYGYTF. The CDR3 region has the DNA TGTGCCAGCACCTCCACAGGGACCTATGGCTACACCTTC.

The sample holds a few counts of this clonotype. V and J are TRBV3-1 and TRBJ2-5, with 7 bases lining up with TRBD1. This CDR3 contains 14 residues. The V gene end was trimmed by 1 base and the J gene end by 9 bases; junction bases not matched to a gene: 8. Germline CDR1 and CDR2: LGHDT and YNNKEL (reference sequence). CDR3 bases: TGTGCCAGCAGCCAAGTTGCCCTTACAGGGGCCCAGTACTTC. Its protein product is CASSQVALTGAQYF.

The rearrangement uses TRBV4-3 and TRBJ2-6; D tentatively reads TRBD1 or TRBD2 (5 bases each). Germline V CDR1 and CDR2: LGHNA, YSLEER. The CDR3 contains 16 residues. The V gene lost 1 base and the J gene lost 4 bases, with 11 bases spanning the gap. This CDR3 is CASSQGGAAGANVLTF. CDR3 DNA: TGCGCCAGCAGCCAAGGAGGGGCGGCGGGGGCCAACGTCCTGACTTTC.

The chain is built from TRBV4-2 and TRBJ2-1; D is perhaps TRBD1 or TRBD2 (6 bases each). This CDR3 spans 17 amino acids. V shed 1 base and J shed 5 bases, with 18 bases lying between them. Germline loops: CDR1 LGHNA, CDR2 YNFKEQ. CDR3 sequence reads: CASSQGRGAQGNNEQFF. CDR3 coding DNA: TGTGCCAGCAGCCAAGGAAGGGGGGCTCAGGGTAACAATGAGCAGTTCTTC.